This TCR beta chain was recovered during a study of human T cells and chemical hapten exposure. Across the whole study: Mainly, slight library volume differences in the pool made TCR yields vary.

Time point reported: healthy volunteer bleed at 2 weeks. Total RNA came from unfractionated whole blood. About this clonotype itself: Its specificity is not known.

Study conclusions and caveats: No alteration of TCRs above 1 in 1000 frequency was seen with DPC sensitization.

Germline loops: CDR1 SEHNR, CDR2 FQNEAQ (reference sequence). This CDR3 is 18 amino acids long. V lost 4 bases and J lost 5, with 26 bases in between. In the source study's methods: Samples held a median of approximately 96,000 TCRs, range roughly 20,000–700,000. TCRdb reanalysed the RACE reads using MiXCR and keeps one entry per CDR3 protein. TCRdb, not the original authors, processed these V and J calls. The data show around 130,000 distinct CDR3 sequences, with more than 7.5% seen just once and approximately 2% held by the top ten. Material: whole blood. The clonotype originates from a male donor in good health. Some clones in this sample may be carry-over from other donors' samples. The chain is built from TRBV7-9 and TRBJ1-2; possibly TRBD1 for D (6 bases). The CDR3 spells CASSSGDGGALFPYGYTF. The CDR3 nucleotides are TGTGCCAGCAGCTCAGGGGACGGAGGGGCCCTCTTCCCATATGGCTACACCTTC.